The clone carrying this TCR beta chain was counted a few times. Its antigen is currently unknown. Sample-barcoded 5' priming and a J-beta primer mix drove a second PCR of 7 to 11 cycles. TCRdb passed the 5' RACE reads through MiXCR, listing each CDR3 protein once. The sample holds roughly 730,000 distinct CDR3 sequences, around 50% seen once. The CDR3 loop spans 15 amino acids. Germline V gene sequence: CDR1 SGHDN, CDR2 FVKESK. V lost 4 bases, J lost 7 bases, and 17 bases lay in between. The data belong to a study of blood T cells in healthy people across ages. The study, taken as a whole, reports: Among long-lived donors, naive CD4+ cells were more numerous and diversity higher than in aged donors.

The TCR sequence derives from a man aged 35 to 55 in good health. This chain connects TRBV14 to TRBJ2-1; no clear D gene. Sequenced: blood. CDR3: CASSRRPVRVNEQFF. CDR3 nucleotide sequence: TGTGCCAGCAGCCGACGACCGGTCCGTGTGAATGAGCAGTTCTTC.